A selection of T cell receptor beta chains follows, all from one sample in a study of blood T cell repertoires in COVID-19. Assay used: immunoSEQ multiplex PCR; TCRdb lists only in-frame clones, some missing. The table lists approximately 110,000 clones, approximately 84% of them singletons. The sequencing input was peripheral blood. The receptors were sampled from a human donor in a cohort sampled during active COVID-19. Each CDR3 is given without its conserved first and last residue.

v_gene: TRBV7-2; j_gene: TRBJ2-3; CDR3aa: ASSLVPGVGPTDTQY
v_gene: TRBV4-2; j_gene: TRBJ2-5; CDR3aa: ASSPRTSGRGETQY
v_gene: TRBV21-1; j_gene: TRBJ2-5; CDR3aa: ASPPRGRRETQY
v_gene: TRBV25-1; j_gene: TRBJ2-2; CDR3aa: ASSLVSGLAGNTGELF
v_gene: TRBV14; j_gene: TRBJ2-7; CDR3aa: ASSQDGLRGQY
v_gene: TRBV7-2; j_gene: TRBJ2-7; CDR3aa: ASSSSGYQTYEQY
v_gene: TRBV10-3; j_gene: TRBJ2-5; CDR3aa: AISRGSQETQY
v_gene: TRBV5-1; j_gene: TRBJ2-7; CDR3aa: ASSEPGQGSEQY
v_gene: TRBV18; j_gene: TRBJ1-2; CDR3aa: ASSPGPNYGYT
v_gene: TRBV11-2; j_gene: TRBJ1-1; CDR3aa: ASSPRGREATEAF
v_gene: TRBV5-1; j_gene: TRBJ2-5; CDR3aa: ASSLGDLAGGQETQY
v_gene: TRBV7-2; j_gene: TRBJ2-1; CDR3aa: ASSLEWDRVAEQF
v_gene: TRBV19; j_gene: TRBJ2-5; CDR3aa: ASSPVYQETQY
v_gene: TRBV5-1; j_gene: TRBJ2-1; CDR3aa: ASSAGTGGNEQF
v_gene: TRBV9; j_gene: TRBJ1-5; CDR3aa: ASSEQGHQPQH
v_gene: TRBV5-1; j_gene: TRBJ2-7; CDR3aa: ASSPPTSGGAVEQY
v_gene: TRBV3-1/TRBV3-2; j_gene: TRBJ2-7; CDR3aa: ASSRNSFLAKSYEQY
v_gene: TRBV6-6; j_gene: TRBJ2-1; CDR3aa: ASRPSVNEQF
v_gene: TRBV9; j_gene: TRBJ2-4; CDR3aa: ASSPLGGAKNIQY
v_gene: TRBV3-1/TRBV3-2; j_gene: TRBJ2-3; CDR3aa: ASSLAGAGGTDTQY
v_gene: TRBV2; j_gene: TRBJ2-1; CDR3aa: ASIGTGIDGEQF
v_gene: TRBV7-3; j_gene: TRBJ2-1; CDR3aa: ASSLNARGGYEQF
v_gene: TRBV2; j_gene: TRBJ2-1; CDR3aa: ASKEGSGPYNEQF